This T cell receptor (beta chain) was obtained from a study of lymphopenia after photon versus proton radiotherapy. V dropped 1 base and J dropped 5; count of bases not matched to a gene: 13. Germline V gene data show CDR1 as SGHTA and CDR2 as FQGNSA. This CDR3 has 17 residues. Method: immunoSEQ multiplex PCR; TCRdb's copy keeps in-frame clones and lacks some. The table has tens of thousands of clones, over 70% seen once. The specimen was peripheral blood, collected from a patient treated with proton-based radiotherapy. This TCR derives from a man aged 60 to 75 with pancreatic cancer. This chain uses TRBV7-2 with TRBJ2-7, with 8 bases aligning to TRBD1. The CDR3 DNA sequence: TGTGCCAGCAGCTTAGTCGGTTCAGGGGGCGTAAGGAACGAGCAGTACTTC. It codes for CASSLVGSGGVRNEQYF.